This section outlines one TCR beta chain sequence together with its context. The sample originates from a study of blood T cell repertoires in COVID-19. Whole-study context: The United States, Italy and Spain were the sources of the acute and convalescent COVID-19 samples. Nucleic acid was either cDNA or gDNA, and it came from T cells, B-cell-depleted T cells, or PBMCs.

In the original workflow: The authors estimated nucleated cell counts from reference gene primer amplification. Here immunoSEQ multiplex PCR was the method, and the copy in TCRdb shows in-frame clones only, minus some. V and J calls and clone size follow that table, whereas D and trimming were derived from the DNA. This table holds some 160,000 clones, 89% found once. The CDR3 length is 13 residues. Trimming removed 3 bases from V and 8 bases from J; junction bases left unmatched: 6. In germline, CDR1 is LNHDA, CDR2 SQIVND (reference sequence). The sample was peripheral blood. The TCR was taken from a man aged 55-75 years with acute or convalescent COVID-19. The chain recombines TRBV19 with TRBJ1-1; TRBD1 agrees at 7 bases. The CDR3 coding sequence is TGTGCCAGTAGTATTTGGGACAGTCAGGAAGCTTTCTTT. This gives the protein CASSIWDSQEAFF.